This is a list of T cell receptor beta chains from one sample in a study of T-cell reconstitution after alpha-beta-depleted transplantation in children. TCRdb re-called the PCR reads through MiXCR, storing one row per CDR3 protein. This sample has about 690,000 distinct CDR3 sequences, with approximately 16% found just once. The material sequenced was PBMCs from the stem cell graft donor, taken from the stem cell graft. The receptors stem from a human donor who donated a stem cell graft to a child with acute myeloid leukemia. Both conserved end residues are part of each CDR3. The D gene is left open where the match is weak. A clone size is listed for some rows: how often the clone was seen (once, few, many), or a class if it is expanded.

J gene | D gene | CDR3 length | clone size | V gene | CDR3 DNA | CDR3 protein
TRBJ2-5 | . | 14 | many | TRBV24-1 | TGTGCCACCAGTGATGCTCGAGGACCGGAGACCCAGTACTTC | CATSDARGPETQYF
TRBJ2-6 | TRBD2 | 16 | few | TRBV6-1 | TGTGCCAGCACCCGACGGGGGGGGGCCGGGGCCAACGTCCTGACTTTC | CASTRRGGAGANVLTF
TRBJ2-7 | . | 16 | . | TRBV11-2 | TGTGCCAGCAGCGCGGGAGGGGGACAGGGGACCATCGAGCAGTACTTC | CASSAGGGQGTIEQYF
TRBJ2-3 | TRBD2 | 14 | few | TRBV12-3/TRBV12-4 | TGTGCCAGCAACCCGACTAGCCGCACAGATACGCAGTATTTT | CASNPTSRTDTQYF
TRBJ2-6 | TRBD1 | 15 | many | TRBV20-1 | TGCAGTGTCCGTGACAGGGGGTCTGGGGCCAACGTCCTGACTTTC | CSVRDRGSGANVLTF
TRBJ2-3 | . | 13 | many | TRBV29-1 | TGCAGCGTTGGCAGGGGACCGGAGGATACGCAGTATTTT | CSVGRGPEDTQYF
TRBJ2-2 | . | 12 | many | TRBV29-1 | TGCAGCGCCACGACGAACACCGGGGAGCTGTTTTTT | CSATTNTGELFF
TRBJ2-7 | . | 12 | many | TRBV20-1 | TGCAGTGCTAGTCGATCCGCCTACGAGCAGTACTTC | CSASRSAYEQYF
TRBJ2-5 | TRBD1 | 13 | many | TRBV20-1 | TGCAGTGCTACCCGGGACAGAGAAGAGACCCAGTACTTC | CSATRDREETQYF
TRBJ2-7 | . | 15 | few | TRBV5-6 | TGTGCCAGCAGTTATGGACGGATTGCCGCCTACGAGCAGTACTTC | CASSYGRIAAYEQYF
TRBJ2-7 | TRBD1 | 13 | . | TRBV27 | TGTGCCAGCACCCCGGGACAGGCAAACGAGCAGTACTTC | CASTPGQANEQYF
TRBJ1-5 | . | 13 | many | TRBV6-1 | TGTGCCAGCTGCCGGGGTAGCAATCAGCCCCAGCATTTT | CASCRGSNQPQHF
TRBJ1-2 | TRBD1 | 13 | . | TRBV7-3 | TGTGCCAGCAGCTTAAGAGGGGGCGACGGCTACACCTTC | CASSLRGGDGYTF
TRBJ1-4 | . | 13 | many | TRBV20-1 | TGCAGTGCTAGGGACCTAGATAATGAAAAACTGTTTTTT | CSARDLDNEKLFF
TRBJ2-1 | TRBD1 | 18 | many | TRBV20-1 | TGCAGTGCTCCATGGGACAGGGACTCGATTCCAGAATACAATGAGCAGTTCTTC | CSAPWDRDSIPEYNEQFF
TRBJ1-5 | . | 15 | . | TRBV7-4 | TGTGCCAGCAGCCCAAGCTGCAGGTTCAATCAGCCCCAGCATTTT | CASSPSCRFNQPQHF
TRBJ2-6 | TRBD2 | 18 | . | TRBV15 | TGTGCCACCAGCAGGTTAACACAGCGGGGCTCTGGGGCCAACGTCCTGACTTTC | CATSRLTQRGSGANVLTF
TRBJ2-3 | . | 16 | . | TRBV24-1 | TGTGCCACCAGTGACTACAGTCCTATGGAGGGAGATACGCAGTATTTT | CATSDYSPMEGDTQYF
TRBJ1-4 | . | 11 | many | TRBV29-1 | TGCAGCGCAGGAGGCAGGGAAAAACTGTTTTTT | CSAGGREKLFF
TRBJ1-4 | . | 12 | . | TRBV7-9 | TGTGCCAGCAGCAAGACAGGCCGGAAACTGTTTTTT | CASSKTGRKLFF
TRBJ2-3 | TRBD2 | 16 | . | TRBV20-1 | TGCAGTGCCTCCCCGAAGCGGGGACCGGGCACAGATACGCAGTATTTT | CSASPKRGPGTDTQYF
TRBJ2-1 | . | 14 | . | TRBV5-1 | TGCGCCAGCAGCCCCGAGGCAGGGAACAATGACCAGTTCTTC | CASSPEAGNNDQFF
TRBJ2-1 | . | 12 | many | TRBV5-6 | TGTGCCAGCAGCTTGGGGGGTAGTGAGCAGTTCTTC | CASSLGGSEQFF
TRBJ1-6 | . | 15 | . | TRBV5-1 | TGCGCCAGCAGCTTGCCGGGAAATGATAATTCACCCCTCCACTTT | CASSLPGNDNSPLHF
TRBJ2-6 | . | 16 | . | TRBV7-9 | TGTGCCAGCACCCGACCAGATCCTTCTGGGGCCAACGTCCTGACTTTC | CASTRPDPSGANVLTF
TRBJ2-2 | . | 11 | . | TRBV29-1 | TGCAGCGCCCAACTCTCCGGGGAGCTGTTTTTT | CSAQLSGELFF
TRBJ2-7 | . | 14 | . | TRBV10-3 | TGTGCCATGGGCCCTGGACTCCTCCCGTACGAGCAGTACTTC | CAMGPGLLPYEQYF
TRBJ2-2 | . | 12 | . | TRBV6-5 | TGTGCCAGCAGTTACAGGTCCGGGGAGCTGTTTTTT | CASSYRSGELFF
TRBJ2-1 | TRBD1 | 14 | many | TRBV29-1 | TGCAGCGTTAGTCGAGGGGGCGCCAGGAATGAGCAGTTCTTC | CSVSRGGARNEQFF
TRBJ1-2 | . | 13 | . | TRBV25-1 | TGTGCCAGCAGTGGAATAAGAGGCTATGGCTACACCTTC | CASSGIRGYGYTF
TRBJ2-2 | TRBD2 | 17 | . | TRBV15 | TGTGCCACCAGCAGAGATAGGGCTAGCGGTGACACCGGGGAGCTGTTTTTT | CATSRDRASGDTGELFF
TRBJ1-5 | . | 16 | few | TRBV5-1 | TGCGCCAGCAGCCCAACCCCTGGGGGGGCAGCTCAGCCCCAGCATTTT | CASSPTPGGAAQPQHF
TRBJ2-1 | . | 10 | many | TRBV20-1 | TGCAGTGCTATTGAGGATGAGCAGTTCTTC | CSAIEDEQFF
TRBJ2-2 | . | 19 | few | TRBV5-1 | TGCGCCAGCAGCCTGGAACAGGACGGTCTAGAGGTGGACACCGGGGAGCTGTTTTTT | CASSLEQDGLEVDTGELFF
TRBJ2-3 | . | 14 | few | TRBV6-1 | TGTGCCAGCCGGCCGGACATTAGCACAGATACGCAGTATTTT | CASRPDISTDTQYF
TRBJ2-5 | . | 13 | few | TRBV11-2 | TGTGCCAGCAGCCGACAGGCCGAAGAGACCCAGTACTTC | CASSRQAEETQYF